The rows below give T cell receptor beta chains drawn from one sample of a study of blood T cell repertoires in COVID-19. Sequenced by immunoSEQ multiplex PCR; TCRdb stores in-frame clones only, minus some. The sample shows some 270,000 clones, 70% to 90% of them seen only once. The sequencing input was PBMCs or T cells enriched from blood (not recorded which). Receptors originate from a woman in her twenties or thirties who had recovered from COVID-19. Each CDR3 is given with its conserved first and last residue. The D gene is left open where the match is weak. Clone size is stated in some rows and not others, as once, few, many or a class when expanded.

v_gene	d_gene	j_gene	abundance	CDR3nt	CDR3aa
TRBV5-4	NA	TRBJ1-1	few	TGTGCCAGCAGCTCGAGGCTACAAAACACTGAAGCTTTCTTT	CASSSRLQNTEAFF
TRBV28	NA	TRBJ1-2	NA	TGTGCCAGCAGTTTCGGACAGAACTATGGCTACACCTTC	CASSFGQNYGYTF
TRBV20-1	TRBD2	TRBJ2-3	NA	TGCAGTGCTAGTCGTTTACTTGGCGACGGGGGGGATACGCAGTATTTT	CSASRLLGDGGDTQYF
TRBV7-3	TRBD1	TRBJ1-1	NA	TGTGCCAGCAGTCAAACAGGGGGCCTTGAAGCTTTCTTT	CASSQTGGLEAFF
TRBV7-8	TRBD2	TRBJ2-4	NA	TGTGCCAGCAGCTTAGGTTTGGTAATGAGCGGGAGGGGAAACATTCAGTACTTC	CASSLGLVMSGRGNIQYF
TRBV6-6	NA	TRBJ1-5	NA	TGTGCCAGCCGACAGGTTGGGGATAGCAATCAGCCCCAGCATTTT	CASRQVGDSNQPQHF
TRBV5-1	TRBD1	TRBJ1-3	few	TGCGCCAGCAGTGCTACGGGGACAGCGGGAAACACCATATATTTT	CASSATGTAGNTIYF
TRBV5-1	TRBD2	TRBJ2-1	once	TGCGCCAGCAGCTTCCCTAGCGGGTCCTACAATGAGCAGTTCTTC	CASSFPSGSYNEQFF
TRBV24-1	NA	TRBJ1-4	NA	TGTGCCACCAGCAGGGATAAGGATGAAAAACTGTTTTTT	CATSRDKDEKLFF
TRBV5-6	TRBD1	TRBJ1-2	NA	TGTGCCAGCATCCAGGACAGGGCCGGTGGCTACACCTTC	CASIQDRAGGYTF
TRBV2	NA	TRBJ2-2	NA	TGTGCCAGCAAAAGGGACTCCCTCGGGGGGGAGCTGTTTTTT	CASKRDSLGGELFF
TRBV28	NA	TRBJ2-1	few	TGTGCCAGCAGTTTTCAGGGCCTAAAATACAATGAGCAGTTCTTC	CASSFQGLKYNEQFF
TRBV28	TRBD1	TRBJ2-6	NA	TGTGCCAGCAGCCGGCCTCAGGGGGCGCAGGGGGCCAACGTCCTGACTTTC	CASSRPQGAQGANVLTF
TRBV5-1	TRBD1	TRBJ1-1	NA	TGCGCCAGCAGCTCACAGGGGGAGGGCACTGAAGCTTTCTTT	CASSSQGEGTEAFF
TRBV4-1	NA	TRBJ1-3	NA	TGCGCCAGCAGCCAAGATCCGGGTAGTGGTGGAAACACCATATATTTT	CASSQDPGSGGNTIYF
TRBV30	NA	TRBJ1-5	NA	TGTGCCTGGGGGTATAGCAATCAGCCCCAGCATTTT	CAWGYSNQPQHF
TRBV9	TRBD2	TRBJ2-1	NA	TGTGCCAGCAGCGTAGCGGGAGGGCCTAATGAGCAGTTCTTC	CASSVAGGPNEQFF
TRBV19	NA	TRBJ1-2	NA	TGTGCCAGTAGTCCGGACACCGGGGAGGGCTATGGCTACACCTTC	CASSPDTGEGYGYTF
TRBV5-1	TRBD1	TRBJ2-2	NA	TGCGCCAGCAGCTTGGGGCAGGGGGCGAGTACCGGGGAGCTGTTTTTT	CASSLGQGASTGELFF
TRBV9	NA	TRBJ2-7	NA	TGTGCCAGCAGCGTAGCCGTCGACCGGGGGTACGAGCAGTACTTC	CASSVAVDRGYEQYF
TRBV18	NA	TRBJ1-2	NA	TGTGCCAGCTCACCAAATCTCAGGATCTACACCTTC	CASSPNLRIYTF
TRBV6-5	TRBD1	TRBJ2-1	NA	TGTGCCAGCAACCGACAGGGAGACGATGAGCAGTTCTTC	CASNRQGDDEQFF
TRBV7-3	TRBD2	TRBJ2-2	NA	TGTGCCAGCAGCCCGTTAGCGGGAGTCCGAACCGGGGAGCTGTTTTTT	CASSPLAGVRTGELFF
TRBV2	TRBD1	TRBJ1-5	NA	TGTGCCAGCAGACCCACAGGGGATCAGCCCCAGCATTTT	CASRPTGDQPQHF
TRBV19	TRBD1	TRBJ1-5	NA	TGTGCCAGTAAAGGGTCGGGCAGGGGGCGTAGCAATCAGCCCCAGCATTTT	CASKGSGRGRSNQPQHF
TRBV28	NA	TRBJ1-6	NA	TGTGCCAGCAGTTTACTTGGGCAGGGTGATTCACCCCTCCACTTT	CASSLLGQGDSPLHF
TRBV10-2	TRBD1	TRBJ1-2	NA	TGCGCCAGCAGTGTGGACAGGGACTATGGCTACACCTTC	CASSVDRDYGYTF
TRBV2	TRBD2	TRBJ2-4	once	TGTGCCAGCAACCCAGAGCGGGGGAAAAACATTCAGTACTTC	CASNPERGKNIQYF
TRBV30	NA	TRBJ1-2	NA	TGTGCCTGGAGTGTAGGGGGGGCGCCTAACTATGGCTACACCTTC	CAWSVGGAPNYGYTF
TRBV7-2	TRBD2	TRBJ2-5	NA	TGTGCCAGCAGCTTCAATCGGGGGGGAGAGACCCAGTACTTC	CASSFNRGGETQYF
TRBV5-5	NA	TRBJ1-6	once	TGTGCCAGCAGCTTGGGAACAAATTCACCCCTCCACTTT	CASSLGTNSPLHF
TRBV3-1/TRBV3-2	NA	TRBJ1-6	few	TGTGCCAGCAGCCAAGAAGCGGGGAGATCACCCCTCCACTTT	CASSQEAGRSPLHF
TRBV6-5	NA	TRBJ1-2	NA	TGTGCCAGCAGTTACCGGGGAGCATGGAGGGGCGGCTACACCTTC	CASSYRGAWRGGYTF
TRBV5-4	NA	TRBJ2-1	once	TGTGCCAGCAGCGTGGACAGTTACAATGAGCAGTTCTTC	CASSVDSYNEQFF
TRBV28	TRBD1	TRBJ2-7	NA	TGTGCCAGCAGTTCGACGGGACAGGGGAGTTACGAGCAGTACTTC	CASSSTGQGSYEQYF
TRBV11-2	NA	TRBJ2-7	NA	TGTGCCAGCAGCCTAGATTTGGGAGACGAGCAGTACTTC	CASSLDLGDEQYF
TRBV9	TRBD1	TRBJ2-2	NA	TGTGCCAGCAGCGGGACAGGGGGGGACACCGGGGAGCTGTTTTTT	CASSGTGGDTGELFF
TRBV5-1	NA	TRBJ2-7	NA	TGCGCCAGCAGCCCCCCAGAATTGTCCTACGAGCAGTACTTC	CASSPPELSYEQYF
TRBV28	NA	TRBJ2-7	NA	TGTGCCAGCACGATCAGGGTATTCGGTTACGAGCAGTACTTC	CASTIRVFGYEQYF
TRBV12-3/TRBV12-4	NA	TRBJ2-7	NA	TGTGCCAGCAGTTTAGGTACCTACGAGCAGTACTTC	CASSLGTYEQYF
TRBV6-6	NA	TRBJ2-5	few	TGTGCCAGCAGTTACTTAGAGGTCCAAGAGACCCAGTACTTC	CASSYLEVQETQYF
TRBV7-3	TRBD1	TRBJ2-1	NA	TGTGCCAGCAGCCCGTGGACAGGGTCCTACAATGAGCAGTTCTTC	CASSPWTGSYNEQFF
TRBV5-1	TRBD2	TRBJ2-1	NA	TGCGCCAGCAGCGAGGGACTAGCGGGAGCCTATGAGCAGTTCTTC	CASSEGLAGAYEQFF
TRBV10-3	NA	TRBJ1-4	NA	TGTGCCATCAGTGAGTCGACAGCAGGGCAAAAACTGTTTTTT	CAISESTAGQKLFF
TRBV3-1/TRBV3-2	NA	TRBJ2-7	NA	TGTGCCAGCAGCCAAGAGCTAGGGACTTCGGACGAGCAGTACTTC	CASSQELGTSDEQYF
TRBV5-1	TRBD1	TRBJ1-1	NA	TGCGCCAGCAGCCCTCGGACAGGGACGAACACTGAAGCTTTCTTT	CASSPRTGTNTEAFF
TRBV6-2/TRBV6-3	NA	TRBJ1-1	NA	TGTGCCAGCAGCCGCACCAACTCGAACAGAAACACTGAAGCTTTCTTT	CASSRTNSNRNTEAFF
TRBV14	NA	TRBJ2-4	NA	TGTGCCAGCAGCCAAGCGGCAGGGGGGAGAAACATTCAGTACTTC	CASSQAAGGRNIQYF
TRBV27	TRBD2	TRBJ2-1	few	TGTGCCAGCAGATTTCTCCCCTCCGGGACTAGCGGAACCAATGAGCAGTTCTTC	CASRFLPSGTSGTNEQFF
TRBV18	NA	TRBJ2-5	NA	TGTGCCAGCTCACCCCTAGCGACCTCATGGGATTCGAAAGAGACCCAGTACTTC	CASSPLATSWDSKETQYF
TRBV5-4	NA	TRBJ2-7	NA	TGTGCCAGCAGCTTGGCGGGGGTCCTCGAGCAGTACTTC	CASSLAGVLEQYF
TRBV28	NA	TRBJ1-4	NA	TGTGCCGGAGGGACTAATGAAAAACTGTTTTTT	CAGGTNEKLFF
TRBV7-2	TRBD1	TRBJ1-2	NA	TGTGCCAGCAGCCGCATTCCGGGACAGGACCCCTATGGCTACACCTTC	CASSRIPGQDPYGYTF
TRBV7-9	NA	TRBJ2-6	NA	TGTGCCAGCAGCTGGATTTCAGGTGGGGCCAACGTCCTGACTTTC	CASSWISGGANVLTF
TRBV5-1	NA	TRBJ1-1	NA	TGCGCCAGCAGCTTACGTACAGGGTTCACTGAAGCTTTCTTT	CASSLRTGFTEAFF
TRBV3-1/TRBV3-2	TRBD2	TRBJ2-7	few	TGTGCCAGCAGCCAAGCGCCTAACAGGGGGACTAGCGGGCGATACGAGCAGTACTTC	CASSQAPNRGTSGRYEQYF
TRBV6-6	NA	TRBJ1-1	NA	TGTGCCAGCAGAATCAGGGACGGGAGGGGCACTGAAGCTTTCTTT	CASRIRDGRGTEAFF